This T cell receptor (beta chain) was sequenced during a study of cytomegalovirus exposure and HLA in healthy donors. Study-level findings and limits: The authors excluded some V segments, including TRBV6-2 and TRBV6-3, as indistinguishable. Relative to the approximately 700-donor mean, N-insertions were reportedly fewer in an Asian-associated ancestry cluster in a later analysis. Upon later analysis, TCR association rates were observed to vary by HLA locus, being highest for DRB1 and lowest for HLA-C.

Use of 60 Vbeta and 13 Jbeta primers characterized the PCR. The table came from immunoSEQ multiplex PCR; TCRdb's copy has only in-frame clones and leaves some out. Among more than 90,000 clones, roughly 73% were seen once, and the ten largest hold around 0.79%. Comment on this clone: Antigen unknown.

The V and J ends lost 5 bases and 5 bases, in that order; junction bases with no gene match: 6. The CDR3 runs 15 residues. Germline V lookup: CDR1 SEHNR, CDR2 FQNEAQ (reference sequence). The chain uses TRBV7-9 and TRBJ2-2; 9 bases are shared with TRBD1. Sequenced material: PBMCs. The TCR comes from a woman aged 30 to 39 in good health and CMV-seronegative. The DNA of the CDR3 is TGTGCCAGCAGCGATACAGGGGGCGCAACCGGGGAGCTGTTTTTT. It encodes CASSDTGGATGELFF.